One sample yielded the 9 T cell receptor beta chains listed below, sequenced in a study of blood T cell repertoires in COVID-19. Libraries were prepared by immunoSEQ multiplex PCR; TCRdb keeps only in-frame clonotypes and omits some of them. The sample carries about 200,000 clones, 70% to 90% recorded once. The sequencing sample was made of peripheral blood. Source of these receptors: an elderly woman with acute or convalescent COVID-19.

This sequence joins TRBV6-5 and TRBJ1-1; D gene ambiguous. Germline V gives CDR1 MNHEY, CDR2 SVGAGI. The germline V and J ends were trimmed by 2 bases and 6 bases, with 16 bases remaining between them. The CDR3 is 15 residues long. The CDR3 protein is CASSYVGLSGAEAFF. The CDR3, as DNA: TGTGCCAGCAGTTACGTCGGGTTAAGTGGTGCTGAAGCTTTCTTT.

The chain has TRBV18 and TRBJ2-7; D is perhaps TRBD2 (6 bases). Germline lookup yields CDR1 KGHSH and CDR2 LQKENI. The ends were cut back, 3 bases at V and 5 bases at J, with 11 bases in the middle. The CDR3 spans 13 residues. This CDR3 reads CASSPMREDEQYF. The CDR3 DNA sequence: TGTGCCAGCTCACCCATGAGGGAGGACGAGCAGTACTTC.

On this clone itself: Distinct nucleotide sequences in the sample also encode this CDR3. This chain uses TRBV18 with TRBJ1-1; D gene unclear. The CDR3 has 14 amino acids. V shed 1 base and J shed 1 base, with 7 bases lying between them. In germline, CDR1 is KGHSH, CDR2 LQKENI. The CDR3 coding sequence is TGTGCCAGCTCACCACTTACTGGGAACACTGAAGCTTTCTTT. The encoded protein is CASSPLTGNTEAFF.

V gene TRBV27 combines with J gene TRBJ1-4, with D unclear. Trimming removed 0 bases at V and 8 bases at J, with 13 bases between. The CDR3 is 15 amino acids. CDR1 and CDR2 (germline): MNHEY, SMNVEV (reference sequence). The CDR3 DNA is TGTGCCAGCAGTTTATCGAGAGGCCGCGAGGAAAAACTGTTTTTT. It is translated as CASSLSRGREEKLFF.

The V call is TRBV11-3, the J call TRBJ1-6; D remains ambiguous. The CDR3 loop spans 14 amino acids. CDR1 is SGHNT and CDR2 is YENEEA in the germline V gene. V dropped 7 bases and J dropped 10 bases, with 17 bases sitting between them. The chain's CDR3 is CASTPMGSKSPLHF. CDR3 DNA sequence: TGTGCCAGCACCCCAATGGGGAGTAAGTCACCCCTCCACTTT.

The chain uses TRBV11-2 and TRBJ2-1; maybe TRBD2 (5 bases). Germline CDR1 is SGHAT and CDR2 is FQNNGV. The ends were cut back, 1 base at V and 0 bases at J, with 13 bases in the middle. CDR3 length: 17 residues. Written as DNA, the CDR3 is TGTGCCAGCAGCTTAGCTCTAGCCTACAGCTCCTACAATGAGCAGTTCTTC. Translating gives CASSLALAYSSYNEQFF. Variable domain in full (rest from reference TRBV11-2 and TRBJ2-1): EAGVAQSPRYKIIEKRQSVAFWCNPISGHATLYWYQQILGQGPKLLIQFQNNGVVDDSQLPKDRFSAERLKGVDSTLKIQPAKLEDSAVYLCASSLALAYSSYNEQFFGPGTRLTVL.

CDR3 amino acids: CASSLGNSGGDEQFF. The CDR3 bases are TGCGCCAGCAGCTTGGGGAATAGCGGGGGCGATGAGCAGTTCTTC. The genes are TRBV5-1 and TRBJ2-1; 9 positions agree with TRBD2. The germline V gene has CDR1 SGHRS and CDR2 YFSETQ. The CDR3 contains 15 residues. V trimming: 0 bases; J trimming: 8 bases; junction bases outside the gene matches: 6.

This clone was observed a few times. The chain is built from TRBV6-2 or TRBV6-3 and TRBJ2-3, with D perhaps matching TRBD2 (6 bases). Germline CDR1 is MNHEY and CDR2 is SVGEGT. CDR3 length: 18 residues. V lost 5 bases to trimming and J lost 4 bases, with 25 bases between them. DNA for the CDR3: TGTGCCAGCAGTGCCCCGCCCACTAGCCCCTCTTTCGCAGATACGCAGTATTTT. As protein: CASSAPPTSPSFADTQYF.

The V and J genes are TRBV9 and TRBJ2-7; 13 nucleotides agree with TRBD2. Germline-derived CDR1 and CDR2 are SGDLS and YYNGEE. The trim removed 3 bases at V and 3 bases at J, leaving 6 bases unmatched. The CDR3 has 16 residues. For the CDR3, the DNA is TGTGCCAGCAGCGGGACTAGCGGGGGCGGAGGCTACGAGCAGTACTTC. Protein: CASSGTSGGGGYEQYF.